This T cell receptor beta chain was documented in a study of T cell responses to AZD1222 COVID-19 vaccine. Repertoires were generated with immunoSEQ multiplex PCR, while TCRdb's copy carries only in-frame clones and drops some. The sample shows about 140,000 clones, approximately 89% of them seen only once. The receptor was derived from an adult in good health. The starting material was peripheral blood, obtained on day 0 of AZD1222 vaccination.

CDR3 region: CASRSRGREQNEQFF. Here the CDR3 DNA reads TGTGCCAGTAGGTCACGGGGGCGGGAGCAAAATGAGCAGTTCTTC. The chain links TRBV19 to TRBJ2-1; D may be TRBD2 (7 bases). CDR3 length equals 15 residues. Per the germline V gene, CDR1 is LNHDA and CDR2 is SQIVND (reference sequence). Trimming removed 6 bases at V and 7 bases at J, with 19 bases between.